This T cell receptor beta chain derives from a study of blood T cell repertoires in COVID-19. Study-wide context: In each case, the material was cDNA or gDNA derived from T cells, B-cell-depleted T cells, or PBMCs.

CDR3 length equals 14 residues. CDR1 and CDR2 from the germline V gene are SGHRS and YFSETQ. The V end lost 2 bases, the J end lost 0 bases, and 9 bases lay between the germline ends. Original processing methods: Amplifying reference gene primers gave estimates of nucleated cell counts. The protocol was immunoSEQ multiplex PCR, while the TCRdb copy is restricted to in-frame clones and leaves out a portion. That table supplies the V and J calls and clone size; D and trimming were determined from the DNA. The sample consists of just under 65,000 clones, roughly 76% of them appearing once. This clonotype was obtained from a woman older than 75 with acute or convalescent COVID-19. Sequencing was done on a sample of peripheral blood. The rearrangement uses TRBV5-1 and TRBJ2-7, with D perhaps TRBD2 (5 bases). CDR3: CASSFRESSYEQYF. The CDR3 DNA is TGCGCCAGCAGCTTCCGGGAAAGCTCCTACGAGCAGTACTTC.